These 5 T cell receptor beta chains were all obtained from the same sample, sequenced in a study of blood T cells in healthy people across ages. It was with a sample-barcoded 5' primer and a J-beta primer mix that a second PCR of roughly 6 to 12 cycles was run. In TCRdb, the 5' RACE reads were re-called with MiXCR into one record per CDR3 protein. The repertoire holds 800,000 or so distinct CDR3 sequences, with just under 25% as singletons. The data also belong to a second study, concerning T cells of mothers and their children.

The sample consisted of blood. The receptors stem from a boy between 5 and 17 years old in good health.

This sequence joins TRBV19 and TRBJ2-7, with D uncertain. Trimming cost V 0 bases and J 6 bases, with 15 bases left between them. CDR3 length: 15 amino acids. Germline values: CDR1 LNHDA, CDR2 SQIVND (reference sequence). The CDR3 DNA reads as TGTGCCAGTAGTATAGACAGGCTCTCTGATGGCGAGCAGTACTTC. It specifies CASSIDRLSDGEQYF.

The J gene is TRBJ1-2, the V gene TRBV11-2; D might be TRBD1 (5 bases). The CDR3 consists of 13 residues. Between the trimmed V and J ends, which lost 4 bases and 4 bases, there was a span of 10 bases. Germline lookup yields CDR1 SGHAT and CDR2 FQNNGV. The CDR3 nucleotides are TGTGCCAGCAGCTCCCTGGGGGTCTATGGCTACACCTTC. Protein sequence: CASSSLGVYGYTF. Full variable domain (outside the CDR3, taken from reference TRBV11-2 and TRBJ1-2): EAGVAQSPRYKIIEKRQSVAFWCNPISGHATLYWYQQILGQGPKLLIQFQNNGVVDDSQLPKDRFSAERLKGVDSTLKIQPAKLEDSAVYLCASSSLGVYGYTFGSGTRLTVV.

The rearrangement uses TRBV29-1 and TRBJ1-5; D is unresolved. Per the germline V gene, CDR1 is SQVTM and CDR2 is ANQGSEA. The CDR3 has 12 amino acids. The germline V and J ends were trimmed by 4 bases and 3 bases, with 7 bases remaining between them. The CDR3 DNA follows: TGCAGCGTTGGCGGGGACAATCAGCCCCAGCATTTT. It specifies CSVGGDNQPQHF.

This chain links TRBV7-9 with TRBJ1-1; TRBD1 agrees at 10 bases. The CDR3 covers 13 residues. V lost 5 bases and J lost 11; bases outside the gene matches: 8. CDR1 and CDR2 (germline): SEHNR, FQNEAQ (reference sequence). CDR3 sequence reads: CASSTRQGARAFF. The CDR3 bases are TGTGCCAGCAGCACCCGACAGGGGGCGCGTGCTTTCTTT. Together with reference TRBV7-9 and TRBJ1-1, the CDR3 gives the full variable domain: DTGVSQNPRHKITKRGQNVTFRCDPISEHNRLYWYRQTLGQGPEFLTYFQNEAQLEKSRLLSDRFSAERPKGSFSTLEIQRTEQGDSAMYLCASSTRQGARAFFGQGTRLTVV.

The chain recombines TRBV20-1 with TRBJ2-7; D may match TRBD1 or TRBD2 (6 bases each). Germline CDR1 and CDR2: DFQATT and SNEGSKA (reference sequence). The CDR3 loop spans 12 amino acids. The V end was cut by 0 bases, the J end by 5 bases, with 8 bases between. The CDR3: CSAREEGDEQYF. For the CDR3, the DNA is TGCAGTGCTAGAGAGGAGGGGGACGAGCAGTACTTC.